This T cell receptor (beta chain) came from a study of T cell repertoires in cytomegalovirus infection. Study-wide context: It was the public TCR beta signatures that indicated both CMV infection and matching HLA type.

Study results and limitations: Clonotype analysis showed dominance of the ex vivo response by HLA-C-restricted CMV-specific TCR beta clonotypes.

This clonotype was counted a few times. The antigen is undetermined. J gave up 7 bases and V 8 bases, and 14 bases lay outside the gene matches. Germline V gene lookup returns CDR1 MDHEN and CDR2 SYDVKM. CDR3 length: 16 amino acids. TCRdb independently ran MiXCR on the reads; one entry per CDR3 protein. The table shows over 450,000 distinct CDR3 sequences, with around 10% occurring only once. The chain uses TRBV28 and TRBJ2-1, with TRBD2 matching 10 bases. The clonotype originates from a human donor in good health (CMV status not recorded). Some clones in this sample may be carry-over from other donors' samples. Sequences were obtained from PBMCs. The chain's CDR3 is CASRASGRAGFNEQFF. In DNA, the CDR3 is TGTGCCAGCCGGGCAAGCGGGAGGGCCGGTTTTAATGAGCAGTTCTTC.